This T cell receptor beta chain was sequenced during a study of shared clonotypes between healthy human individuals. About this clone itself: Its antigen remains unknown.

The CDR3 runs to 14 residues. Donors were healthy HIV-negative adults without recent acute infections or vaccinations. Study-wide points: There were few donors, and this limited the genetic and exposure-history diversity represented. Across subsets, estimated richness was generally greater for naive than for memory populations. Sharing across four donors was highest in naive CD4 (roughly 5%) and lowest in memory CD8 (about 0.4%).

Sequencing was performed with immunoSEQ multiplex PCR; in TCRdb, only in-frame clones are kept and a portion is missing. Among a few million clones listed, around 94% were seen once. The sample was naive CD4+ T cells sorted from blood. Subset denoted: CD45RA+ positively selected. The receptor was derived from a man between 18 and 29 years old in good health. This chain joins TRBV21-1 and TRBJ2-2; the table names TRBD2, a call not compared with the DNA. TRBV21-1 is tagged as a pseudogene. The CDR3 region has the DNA TGTGCCAGCAGCACAAGAGGGTCGGGCTGGGAGCTGTTTTTT. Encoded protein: CASSTRGSGWELFF.